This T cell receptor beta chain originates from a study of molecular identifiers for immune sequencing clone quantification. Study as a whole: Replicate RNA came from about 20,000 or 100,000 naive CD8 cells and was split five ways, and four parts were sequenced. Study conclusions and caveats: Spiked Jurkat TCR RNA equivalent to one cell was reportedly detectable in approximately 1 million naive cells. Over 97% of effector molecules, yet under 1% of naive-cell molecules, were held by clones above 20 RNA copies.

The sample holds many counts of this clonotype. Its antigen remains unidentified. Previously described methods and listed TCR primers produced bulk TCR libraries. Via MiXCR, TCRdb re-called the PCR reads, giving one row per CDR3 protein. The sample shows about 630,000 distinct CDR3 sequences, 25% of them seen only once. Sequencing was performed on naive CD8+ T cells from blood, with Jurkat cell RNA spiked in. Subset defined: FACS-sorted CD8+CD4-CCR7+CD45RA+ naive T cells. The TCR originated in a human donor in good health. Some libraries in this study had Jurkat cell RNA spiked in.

This chain's CDR3 is CASSLDSQNNYGYTF. CDR3 DNA sequence: TGCGCCAGCAGCCTAGACAGCCAGAATAACTATGGCTACACCTTC. The V call is TRBV4-1, the J call TRBJ1-2; D is perhaps TRBD1 (5 bases). The CDR3 consists of 15 residues. V was shortened by 4 bases and J by 1 base, with 13 bases between the two germline ends. CDR1 and CDR2 from the germline V gene are MGHRA and YSYEKL.